This entry lists 6 T cell receptor beta chains sequenced from one sample in a study of cytomegalovirus exposure and HLA in healthy donors. Sequencing was performed with immunoSEQ multiplex PCR; in TCRdb, only in-frame clones are kept and a portion is missing. There are 110,000 or so clones in the sample; 86% occur only once, and roughly 4.2% lies in the top ten. Source material: PBMCs. The source of these receptors is a woman aged 18-29 years in good health and CMV-seropositive.

The rearrangement links TRBV10-2 to TRBJ2-1, with TRBD2 matching over 9 bases. After removal of 8 bases from V and 4 bases from J, the junction contained 6 bases not matched to a gene. The CDR3 contains 14 residues. Germline V gene sequence: CDR1 WSHSY, CDR2 SAAADI. CDR3 residues: CASGASGAYNEQFF. DNA of the CDR3: TGCGCCAGCGGGGCTAGCGGGGCTTACAATGAGCAGTTCTTC.

The J gene is TRBJ2-7, the V gene TRBV4-1, with 7 bases lining up with TRBD1. After removal of 3 bases from V and 3 bases from J, the junction contained 2 bases not matched to a gene. From germline, CDR1 is MGHRA and CDR2 YSYEKL. The CDR3 sequence is 13 residues long. CDR3 region: CASSHGTDYEQYF. In DNA form, the CDR3 reads TGCGCCAGCAGCCATGGGACAGACTACGAGCAGTACTTC.

The V call is TRBV6-5, the J call TRBJ1-3; TRBD1 agrees at 7 bases. Trimming took 11 bases from V and 4 from J; bases not matched to a gene: 8. The CDR3 covers 13 residues. Germline CDR1 reads MNHEY; CDR2 reads SVGAGI. The CDR3 spells CACRSDRGNTIYF. As DNA, the CDR3 is TGTGCCTGTCGGTCGGACAGGGGAAACACCATATATTTT.

This sequence joins TRBV7-9 and TRBJ2-7; 11 nucleotides line up with TRBD1. The CDR3 loop spans 17 amino acids. The trim removed 4 bases at V and 0 bases at J, leaving 8 bases unmatched. Germline loops: CDR1 SEHNR, CDR2 FQNEAQ (reference sequence). The CDR3 DNA reads as TGTGCCAGCAGCTGGGAGGTTGGGACAGGGGGCTCCTACGAGCAGTACTTC. It specifies CASSWEVGTGGSYEQYF.

A few counts support this clone. The chain couples TRBV5-4 to TRBJ1-6; 7 positions agree with TRBD1. This CDR3 is built from 12 residues. V shed 3 bases, J shed 13 bases, and the junction held 4 bases outside the gene matches. Germline loops: CDR1 SGHNT, CDR2 YYREEE (reference sequence). CDR3 nucleotides: TGTGCCAGCAGCTCCGACAGGGACCCCCTCCACTTT. As protein: CASSSDRDPLHF.

V gene TRBV28 combines with J gene TRBJ1-2; the D gene is possibly TRBD1 (5 bases). Between the trimmed V and J ends, which lost 0 bases and 5 bases, there was a span of 10 bases. Germline V CDR1 and CDR2: MDHEN, SYDVKM. The CDR3 covers 14 residues. The DNA of the CDR3 is TGTGCCAGCAGTTTATGGGGGCCCGAATATGGCTACACCTTC. It is translated as CASSLWGPEYGYTF.